The 4 T cell receptor beta chains below all came from one sample that was sequenced in a study of blood T cell repertoires in COVID-19. The method was immunoSEQ multiplex PCR; TCRdb's version includes in-frame clones alone and lacks a portion of them. The sample carries under 200,000 clones, under 85% recorded once. Sequencing was done on a sample of peripheral blood. These receptors all come from a woman aged 80 or over with acute or convalescent COVID-19.

This rearrangement joins TRBV6-6 to TRBJ2-7; TRBD1 matches 9 bases. With V trimmed by 10 bases and J by 3 bases, 7 bases remained unmatched. The CDR3 totals 13 residues. Germline V lookup: CDR1 MNHNY, CDR2 SVGAGI (reference sequence). CDR3 sequence: CATQRDRVYEQYF. The CDR3 DNA is TGTGCCACCCAACGGGACAGGGTCTACGAGCAGTACTTC.

This sequence joins TRBV6-1 and TRBJ2-3; TRBD2 matches at 12 bases. V shed 3 bases and J 4 bases; nucleotides not matched to a gene: 11. CDR3 length equals 18 residues. Germline CDR1 reads MNHNS; CDR2 reads SASEGT. The CDR3 region is CASSDPPSGGARADTQYF. Written as DNA, the CDR3 is TGTGCCAGCAGTGATCCCCCTAGCGGGGGGGCCCGGGCAGATACGCAGTATTTT.

Comments on this clone: The germline gene is not matched at one end of the junction; a read error may be the cause. J is TRBJ1-2 and V is TRBV6-5; 7 nucleotides align to TRBD1. The CDR3 has 15 residues. Germline CDR1 and CDR2: MNHEY and SVGAGI. Written as DNA, the CDR3 is TGTGCCAGCAGCCTAGGGACAGTTTCTAACCGATGGCTATCCTTC. Its protein product is CASSLGTVSNRWLSF.

The chain combines TRBV11-2 with TRBJ2-3, with D perhaps matching TRBD1 (5 bases). Trimming took off 0 bases at V and 8 bases at J, with 6 bases between the two ends. CDR1 SGHAT and CDR2 FQNNGV come from the germline V gene. This CDR3 is 12 amino acids long. The CDR3 reads CASSLERGTQYF. The CDR3 nucleotides read TGTGCCAGCAGCTTAGAAAGGGGTACGCAGTATTTT.